These T cell receptor beta chains were read from a single sample in a study of PD-1 blockade in classical Hodgkin lymphoma. Clones were sequenced by immunoSEQ multiplex PCR, and TCRdb holds only the in-frame ones, with some missing. This table holds tens of thousands of clones, about 90% found once. The source was peripheral blood mononuclear cells (PBMCs), collected before the fourth cycle of nivolumab. The origin of the receptors is a human donor with classical Hodgkin lymphoma. Each CDR3 is given with its conserved first and last residue. The D gene is left open where the match is weak. Some rows have no size entry. The others give once, few or many, or a class for an expanded clone.

clone size: NA; D gene: NA; J gene: TRBJ2-7; V gene: TRBV5-4; CDR3 protein: CASSLPNRTADEQYF; CDR3 DNA: TGTGCCAGCAGCTTACCGAATCGAACGGCGGACGAGCAGTACTTC
clone size: NA; D gene: NA; J gene: TRBJ2-2; V gene: TRBV4-1; CDR3 protein: CASSQLFVGAGELFF; CDR3 DNA: TGCGCCAGCAGCCAGCTCTTCGTTGGGGCCGGGGAGCTGTTTTTT
clone size: once; D gene: NA; J gene: TRBJ2-3; V gene: TRBV9; CDR3 protein: CASSPGVWRSTDTQYF; CDR3 DNA: TGTGCCAGCAGCCCCGGGGTCTGGCGTAGCACAGATACGCAGTATTTT
clone size: NA; D gene: NA; J gene: TRBJ1-2; V gene: TRBV7-9; CDR3 protein: CASTGATEGFRYTF; CDR3 DNA: TGTGCCAGCACCGGGGCCACCGAGGGGTTTCGCTACACCTTC
clone size: NA; D gene: NA; J gene: TRBJ1-4; V gene: TRBV30; CDR3 protein: CAGTGATNEKLFF; CDR3 DNA: TGTGCCGGTACAGGTGCAACTAATGAAAAACTGTTTTTT
clone size: NA; D gene: NA; J gene: TRBJ2-3; V gene: TRBV27; CDR3 protein: CASSSLMTDTQYF; CDR3 DNA: TGTGCCAGCAGTTCCCTGATGACAGATACGCAGTATTTT
clone size: NA; D gene: TRBD1; J gene: TRBJ1-1; V gene: TRBV5-4; CDR3 protein: CASQLTQGVVTEAFF; CDR3 DNA: TGTGCCAGCCAATTAACACAGGGGGTGGTCACTGAAGCTTTCTTT
clone size: NA; D gene: NA; J gene: TRBJ1-1; V gene: TRBV7-6; CDR3 protein: CASSLVGIWVMGNTEAFF; CDR3 DNA: TGTGCCAGCAGCTTAGTAGGGATATGGGTGATGGGAAACACTGAAGCTTTCTTT
clone size: NA; D gene: NA; J gene: TRBJ2-5; V gene: TRBV30; CDR3 protein: CAWSPTRKGTQYF; CDR3 DNA: TGTGCCTGGTCCCCTACCCGAAAGGGGACCCAGTACTTC
clone size: NA; D gene: NA; J gene: TRBJ2-3; V gene: TRBV5-4; CDR3 protein: CASSFLNPDTQYF; CDR3 DNA: TGTGCCAGCAGCTTCTTAAACCCAGATACGCAGTATTTT